Each of the 28 T cell receptor beta chains below was sequenced from the same sample in a study of identical twins. TCRdb fed the 5' RACE reads into MiXCR, producing one record per CDR3 protein. The sample includes roughly 570,000 distinct CDR3 sequences, over 8.5% of them seen just once. The sample also formed part of further work on yellow fever vaccine responses in identical twins.

Sequencing was performed on PBMCs. These receptors were taken from a woman in her late teens or twenties in good health.

The chain uses TRBV12-3 or TRBV12-4 and TRBJ2-7, with D maybe TRBD1 (6 bases). Between the trimmed V and J ends, which lost 5 bases and 2 bases, there was a span of 13 bases. CDR3 length equals 14 residues. The CDR3 is CASSLRDTTYEQYF. The CDR3, as DNA: TGTGCCAGCAGTCTCCGGGACACTACCTACGAGCAGTACTTC.

This clonotype was counted only a few times. V gene TRBV6-5 combines with J gene TRBJ1-4; D is unclear. Germline V gives CDR1 MNHEY, CDR2 SVGAGI. CDR3 length: 15 residues. Trimming removed 0 bases from V and 7 bases from J, with 12 bases in between. CDR3 sequence (DNA): TGTGCCAGCAGTTACTCTTTAACGACGGTTGAAAAACTGTTTTTT. Translated, it gives CASSYSLTTVEKLFF.

The chain is built from TRBV3-1 and TRBJ2-7, with D perhaps assigned TRBD1 or TRBD2 (6 bases each). The V gene lost 2 bases and the J gene lost 3 bases, with 14 bases spanning the gap. There are 15 residues in the CDR3. Per germline, CDR1 LGHDT and CDR2 YNNKEL (reference sequence). CDR3 residues: CASSQTGGRDYEQYF. The CDR3 DNA reads as TGTGCCAGCAGCCAAACTGGGGGGCGTGACTACGAGCAGTACTTC.

This clonotype was found a few times. The chain employs TRBV28 and TRBJ2-5, with D perhaps assigned TRBD1 or TRBD2 (5 bases each). Germline V gives CDR1 MDHEN, CDR2 SYDVKM. V was cut by 6 bases and J by 5 bases, with 19 bases left in between. The CDR3 spans 15 residues. Written as DNA, the CDR3 is TGTGCCAGCAGGGGACCGATGTACCCCCAGGAGACCCAGTACTTC. Translated: CASRGPMYPQETQYF.

CDR3 nucleotides: TGCGCCAGCAGCTACGGACAGGCACACACTGAAGCTTTCTTT. This codes for CASSYGQAHTEAFF. The chain has TRBV5-1 and TRBJ1-1; 7 nucleotides align to TRBD1. Trimming at V came to 3 bases and at J to 3 bases, leaving 5 bases not matched to a gene. Germline V gene data show CDR1 as SGHRS and CDR2 as YFSETQ. The CDR3 extends over 14 amino acids.

This clonotype was recorded many times. The chain has TRBV28 and TRBJ2-5; D perhaps matches TRBD2 (5 bases). The CDR3 is made up of 18 amino acids. The germline V and J ends were trimmed by 2 bases and 5 bases, with 24 bases remaining between them. The germline V gene encodes CDR1 MDHEN and CDR2 SYDVKM. CDR3 protein: CASSLGLGSSSEQETQYF. CDR3 bases: TGTGCCAGCAGTTTAGGCCTAGGGAGTAGCTCCGAGCAGGAGACCCAGTACTTC.

At least ten counts were recorded for this clonotype. The chain uses TRBV5-1 and TRBJ2-1, with 8 bases identical to TRBD1. The ends lost 2 bases at V and 3 bases at J; junction bases unmatched: 7. CDR3 length: 16 amino acids. Looked up from germline, CDR1 is SGHRS and CDR2 is YFSETQ. The DNA of the CDR3 is TGCGCCAGCAGCTTTTCGCCAGGGGGCAACTACAATGAGCAGTTCTTC. It translates to CASSFSPGGNYNEQFF.

A single count supports this clonotype. This chain joins TRBV20-1 and TRBJ1-5; D is ambiguous. This CDR3 has 13 amino acids. Germline V gene sequence: CDR1 DFQATT, CDR2 SNEGSKA (reference sequence). The CDR3 nucleotides read TGCAGCTCCTACCCGCAGGCTGGTCAGCCCCAGCATTTT. Its translation: CSSYPQAGQPQHF.

This clonotype was seen repeatedly, ten times or more. The rearrangement uses TRBV6-1 and TRBJ1-5; 11 bases fit TRBD1. With 6 bases clipped from V and 7 bases from J, the junction kept 11 bases outside the gene matches. This CDR3 has 16 residues. CDR1 MNHNS and CDR2 SASEGT come from the germline V gene. Here the CDR3 reads CASRQSRGQGAQPQHF. For the CDR3, the DNA is TGTGCCAGCAGACAGTCAAGAGGACAGGGGGCACAGCCCCAGCATTTT.

In its sample, this clonotype was seen a few times. The rearrangement links TRBV24-1 to TRBJ2-1; D may be TRBD2 (6 bases). V was clipped by 7 bases and J by 4 bases, with 13 bases between them. CDR1 is KGHDR, CDR2 SFDVKD, per germline. CDR3 length: 14 amino acids. The CDR3 DNA reads as TGTGCCACCAGGGGAGGTAGGGGATACAATGAGCAGTTCTTC. Protein sequence: CATRGGRGYNEQFF.

As concerns this clonotype: It may be a read error: a sequence one base away is much more abundant. The conserved phenylalanine or tryptophan is not found at the CDR3 terminus, so this likely reflects a read error. The chain joins TRBV2 to TRBJ2-1; D is possibly TRBD2 (7 bases). CDR1 SNHLY and CDR2 FYNNEI come from the germline V gene. V shed 7 bases and J shed 6 bases, with 19 bases lying between them. The CDR3 consists of 15 residues. For the CDR3, the DNA is TGTGCCAGCAATTCGAGGGGGGGCCTCTCCAATGAGCAGTTCTAC. Protein product: CASNSRGGLSNEQFY.

This clonotype was detected a few times. The chain is built from TRBV6-5 and TRBJ2-3; a weak D match, TRBD1 (5 bases). The germline V gene has CDR1 MNHEY and CDR2 SVGAGI. Trimming pared 0 bases from V and 4 bases from J, leaving 8 bases between. There are 14 residues in the CDR3. The CDR3 nucleotides read TGTGCCAGCAGTTACTCCAGGGTGGCAGATACGCAGTATTTT. Translating it yields CASSYSRVADTQYF.

The gene calls are TRBV7-7 and TRBJ1-1; 9 nucleotides match TRBD1. Germline CDR1 is SSHAT and CDR2 is FNYEAQ (reference sequence). The CDR3 has 18 residues. The CDR3 region has the DNA TGTACCATCAGTACGGGACAGGGTAAAGGACGAATGAACACTGAAGCTTTCTTT. Its translation: CTISTGQGKGRMNTEAFF.

This clonotype has a count of ten or more. The chain joins TRBV5-1 to TRBJ2-1; D unresolved. This CDR3 has 14 residues. V was clipped by 0 bases and J by 7 bases, with 11 bases between them. Germline V gives CDR1 SGHRS, CDR2 YFSETQ. The CDR3 sequence is CASSLVGTSNEQFF. The CDR3 DNA follows: TGCGCCAGCAGCTTGGTAGGAACCAGTAATGAGCAGTTCTTC.

This chain connects TRBV30 to TRBJ2-3, with D tentatively TRBD2 (5 bases). CDR1 and CDR2 (germline): GTSNPN, SVGIG (reference sequence). The CDR3 length is 16 residues. The germline V and J ends were trimmed by 0 bases and 2 bases, with 15 bases remaining between them. The CDR3 is CAWSVTRGVITDTQYF. The CDR3 coding sequence is TGTGCCTGGAGTGTAACTCGGGGAGTGATCACAGATACGCAGTATTTT.

The chain carries TRBV3-1 and TRBJ2-7, with 8 bases that match TRBD2. Trimming cost V 1 base and J 0 bases; bases outside gene matches: 2. The CDR3 spans 15 residues. CDR1 is LGHDT and CDR2 is YNNKEL in the germline V gene (reference sequence). Here the CDR3 reads CASSQALAVSYEQYF. DNA of the CDR3: TGTGCCAGCAGCCAAGCACTAGCGGTCTCCTACGAGCAGTACTTC.

This clonotype has more than one count but fewer than ten. The V gene is TRBV20-1, the J gene TRBJ2-2; D is ambiguous. The CDR3 has 14 amino acids. Germline CDR1 is DFQATT and CDR2 is SNEGSKA (reference sequence). V dropped 0 bases and J dropped 3 bases, with 8 bases sitting between them. The CDR3 protein is CSARDSPDTGELFF. The CDR3 DNA is TGCAGTGCTAGAGATTCTCCGGACACCGGGGAGCTGTTTTTT.

In this sample, this clonotype turned up many times. The chain is built from TRBV5-6 and TRBJ2-7; 11 bases map to TRBD2. CDR3 length equals 14 residues. V trimming: 3 bases; J trimming: 1 base; junction bases outside the gene matches: 0. CDR1 and CDR2 (germline): SGHDT, YYEEEE. The CDR3 sequence: CASSSSGRSYEQYF. The CDR3 bases are TGTGCCAGCAGCTCTAGCGGGAGGTCCTACGAGCAGTACTTC. Combining the CDR3 with reference TRBV5-6 and TRBJ2-7 gives the whole variable domain DAGVTQSPTHLIKTRGQQVTLRCSPKSGHDTVSWYQQALGQGPQFIFQYYEEEERQRGNFPDRFSGHQFPNYSSELNVNALLLGDSALYLCASSSSGRSYEQYFGPGTRLTVT.

The CDR3: CAISGTDHNEQFF. In DNA form, the CDR3 reads TGTGCCATCTCCGGGACAGACCACAATGAGCAGTTCTTC. The rearrangement uses TRBV19 and TRBJ2-1; 7 bases match TRBD1. The CDR3 covers 13 residues. Germline V gene lookup returns CDR1 LNHDA and CDR2 SQIVND (reference sequence). The trim removed 10 bases at V and 5 bases at J, leaving 8 bases unmatched.

CDR3 sequence reads: CASSLLGGTGAFF. The CDR3 DNA is TGTGCCAGCAGTCTACTGGGAGGTACCGGAGCTTTCTTT. The chain combines TRBV6-2 or TRBV6-3 with TRBJ1-1, with unresolved D. The CDR3 runs 13 residues. Germline CDR1 and CDR2: MNHEY and SVGEGT. V lost 5 bases and J lost 10, with 17 bases in between.

This clonotype was found many times. The CDR3 loop is CASSRQTVNSYEQYF. The CDR3, as DNA: TGTGCCAGCAGCCGCCAGACAGTGAACTCCTACGAGCAGTACTTC. The rearrangement joins TRBV7-8 to TRBJ2-7; a possible D gene is TRBD1 (5 bases). Between the trimmed V and J ends, which lost 5 bases and 0 bases, there was a span of 14 bases. The CDR3 is 15 residues long. Germline-derived CDR1 and CDR2 are SGHVS and FQNEAQ.

This clonotype was picked up many times. V gene TRBV29-1 combines with J gene TRBJ2-5, with D tentatively TRBD1 (5 bases). The V gene's germline CDR1 is SQVTM and CDR2 ANQGSEA. This CDR3 comprises 13 residues. V was shortened by 5 bases and J by 0 bases, with 10 bases between the two germline ends. This CDR3 reads CSVKKGNQETQYF. The CDR3, as DNA: TGCAGCGTTAAGAAGGGGAACCAAGAGACCCAGTACTTC.

This chain joins TRBV7-9 and TRBJ1-1; D is unclear. Germline values: CDR1 SEHNR, CDR2 FQNEAQ (reference sequence). The length of the CDR3 is 12 residues. V was cut by 1 base and J by 10 bases, with 10 bases left in between. The CDR3 spells CASSLGTEGAFF. DNA of the CDR3: TGTGCCAGCAGCTTAGGTACTGAGGGAGCTTTCTTT.

The table lists this clonotype with a few counts. The genes are TRBV9 and TRBJ2-7; 9 bases are a match to TRBD1. CDR3 length: 15 residues. Germline CDR1 SGDLS, CDR2 YYNGEE. With V trimmed by 0 bases and J by 0 bases, 1 base remained unmatched. CDR3 loop: CASSVGTGASYEQYF. CDR3 DNA: TGTGCCAGCAGCGTAGGGACAGGGGCCTCCTACGAGCAGTACTTC.

This clonotype was recorded a few times. CDR3 nucleotides: TGTGCCAGCAGCCCTTGGGGCAGGGGGCGCCCCGGGGAGACCCAGTACTTC. This encodes CASSPWGRGRPGETQYF. The genes are TRBV7-3 and TRBJ2-5; 8 bases line up with TRBD1. The CDR3 sequence is 17 residues long. The trim removed 5 bases at V and 5 bases at J, leaving 16 bases unmatched. Germline CDR1 SGHTA, CDR2 FQGTGA.

The sample holds many counts of this clonotype. CDR3 sequence (DNA): TGTGCCAGCAGCGCCGGGGAGGAGGGGAACACCGGGGAGCTGTTTTTT. Translated: CASSAGEEGNTGELFF. The chain joins TRBV7-9 to TRBJ2-2, with a weak D call TRBD2 (6 bases). The germline V gene encodes CDR1 SEHNR and CDR2 FQNEAQ (reference sequence). The CDR3 runs 16 residues. V lost 5 bases to trimming and J lost 1 base, with 14 bases between them.

This clonotype was observed at least ten times. This rearrangement joins TRBV15 to TRBJ2-6; D unresolved. Deletions cut 5 bases from V and 0 bases from J, with 5 bases between. The CDR3 spans 14 residues. From germline, CDR1 is LNHNV and CDR2 YYDKDF (reference sequence). The CDR3 sequence: CATSLASGANVLTF. The CDR3 region has the DNA TGTGCCACCAGCTTAGCCTCTGGGGCCAACGTCCTGACTTTC.

This chain uses TRBV7-9 with TRBJ1-2; D call uncertain. Trimming took off 8 bases at V and 0 bases at J, with 10 bases between the two ends. The germline V gene has CDR1 SEHNR and CDR2 FQNEAQ (reference sequence). This CDR3 is 13 amino acids long. CDR3 in DNA: TGTGCCAGCTGGGTCTCATCTAACTATGGCTACACCTTC. This gives the protein CASWVSSNYGYTF.